This T cell receptor beta chain was captured in a study of OX40 agonist ivuxolimab in advanced cancers. About the study: Every 2 weeks, ivuxolimab was infused into the patients intravenously at between 0.01 and 10 mg/kg.

CDR1 MNHNS and CDR2 SASEGT come from the germline V gene. Losses at the gene ends were 7 bases for V and 5 bases for J; bases not matched to a gene: 9. The CDR3 covers 15 residues. Sequencing used immunoSEQ multiplex PCR; TCRdb keeps in-frame clones, though not all of them. Altogether around 50,000 clones are present, roughly nine tenths being singletons, with the ten largest covering around an eighth. Baseline was the first blood sampling point, followed by cycle 4 day 1 and cycle 7 day 1. This receptor was obtained from an adult with an advanced solid tumor such as melanoma, head and neck, liver or kidney cancer. This rearrangement joins TRBV6-1 to TRBJ2-5, with TRBD2 matching over 11 bases. The material was CD4+ or CD8+ T cells sorted from blood, obtained in a trial of the OX40 agonist ivuxolimab. The CDR3 reads CASKTSGEDYETQYF. CDR3 nucleotides: TGTGCCAGCAAGACTAGCGGGGAGGACTATGAGACCCAGTACTTC.